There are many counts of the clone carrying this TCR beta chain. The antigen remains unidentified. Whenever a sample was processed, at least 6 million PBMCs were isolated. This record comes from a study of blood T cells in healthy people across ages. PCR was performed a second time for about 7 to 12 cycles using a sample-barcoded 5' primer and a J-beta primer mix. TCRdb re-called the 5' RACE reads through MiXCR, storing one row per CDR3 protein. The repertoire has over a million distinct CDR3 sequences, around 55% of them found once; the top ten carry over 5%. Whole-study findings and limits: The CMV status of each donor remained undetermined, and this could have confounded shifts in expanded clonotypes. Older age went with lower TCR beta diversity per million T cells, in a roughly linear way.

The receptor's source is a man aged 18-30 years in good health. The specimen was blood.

CDR3 protein: CASSLGPLGNRYGYTF. As DNA, the CDR3 is TGTGCCAGCAGTTTAGGGCCCCTCGGGAACAGATATGGCTACACCTTC. The V gene is TRBV12-3 or TRBV12-4, the J gene TRBJ1-2; D unresolved. The germline V and J ends were trimmed by 1 base and 5 bases, with 17 bases remaining between them. This CDR3 contains 16 residues.